This T cell receptor beta chain was sequenced for a study of identical twins. All donors were healthy, and all were Caucasian. The sample holds many counts of this clonotype. Its cognate antigen is unknown. Using its own MiXCR run on the 5' RACE reads, TCRdb lists one record per CDR3 protein. This table holds about 790,000 distinct CDR3 sequences, 18% found once. This CDR3 region has 12 residues. Trimming at V came to 6 bases and at J to 1 base, leaving 2 bases not matched to a gene. The V gene's germline CDR1 is DFQATT and CDR2 SNEGSKA (reference sequence). Broader study findings: Insertions were reduced in abundant cord blood beta clonotypes but not in memory repertoires. Partial confounding of zero-insertion analyses by invariant MAIT and iNKT cells was possible.

Another study also made use of these data, one on T cells expressing NK-cell markers.

This sequence originates from a woman aged 18-29 years in good health. The chain couples TRBV20-1 to TRBJ2-7, with TRBD1 matching over 8 bases. The sequenced sample consisted of PBMCs. CDR3 amino acids: CSAGQGSYEQYF. CDR3 DNA sequence: TGCAGTGCCGGACAGGGATCCTACGAGCAGTACTTC.